The entry below describes one T cell receptor beta chain. Its target is unknown. The investigators amplified TCR beta CDR3 regions from RNA transcripts. The primer set for the first-round RT-PCR of the TCR CDR3 was HTBI. TCRdb passed the multiplex PCR reads through MiXCR, listing each CDR3 protein once. The table records approximately 490,000 distinct CDR3 sequences, approximately 22% of them present only once. The sample is drawn from a study of T cells in Graves' hyperthyroidism and ophthalmopathy. V was shortened by 0 bases and J by 7 bases, with 15 bases between the two germline ends. The germline V gene has CDR1 MGHRA and CDR2 YSYEKL. This CDR3 contains 16 residues. Study-wide results and caveats: The model's output predicted ophthalmopathy at a median of 6.5 months prior to onset. Most expanded thyroid clonotypes above 0.001 recurred in blood.

Reasons for excluding patients were uncontrolled infection, other autoimmune disease, pregnancy or lactation. Source material for PBMCs was around 10 ml fresh peripheral blood. The chain uses TRBV4-1 and TRBJ1-4; tentative D call: TRBD1 (6 bases). The material sequenced was blood. The source is a woman in her sixties or seventies with Graves' ophthalmopathy. The CDR3 DNA sequence: TGCGCCAGCAGCCAAGAAGGGGGAGGACGGGGTGAAAAACTGTTTTTT. This encodes CASSQEGGGRGEKLFF.